Following are 18 T cell receptor beta chains from one sample sequenced in a study of blood T cell repertoires in COVID-19. Libraries were prepared by immunoSEQ multiplex PCR; TCRdb keeps only in-frame clonotypes and omits some of them. The sample yields about 58,000 clones, under 90% seen once. The sequenced sample consisted of peripheral blood. The origin of the receptors is a man aged 40-50 years with active COVID-19.

V is TRBV30 and J is TRBJ2-3; TRBD2 matches 8 bases. The CDR3 sequence is 13 residues long. Germline V gene lookup returns CDR1 GTSNPN and CDR2 SVGIG (reference sequence). With V trimmed by 5 bases and J by 4 bases, 5 bases remained unmatched. This CDR3 reads CAWASGSSDTQYF. The CDR3 DNA reads as TGTGCCTGGGCCAGCGGGAGCTCAGATACGCAGTATTTT. Full variable domain (rest looked up from reference TRBV30 and TRBJ2-3): SQTIHQWPATLVQPVGSPLSLECTVEGTSNPNLYWYRQAAGRGLQLLFYSVGIGQISSEVPQNLSASRPQDRQFILSSKKLLLSDSGFYLCAWASGSSDTQYFGPGTRLTVL.

This sequence joins TRBV7-6 and TRBJ1-1; D unresolved. Deletions cut 5 bases from V and 4 bases from J, with 11 bases between. The CDR3 runs 13 residues. CDR1 SGHVS and CDR2 FNYEAQ come from the germline V gene. The CDR3 region is CASSRGEGTEAFF. CDR3 DNA: TGTGCCAGCAGCCGCGGGGAGGGCACTGAAGCTTTCTTT.

The chain links TRBV4-1 to TRBJ2-1; 10 bases are shared with TRBD2. CDR3 length: 16 amino acids. The V and J ends lost 1 base and 3 bases, in that order; junction bases with no gene match: 3. Germline assignment: CDR1 MGHRA and CDR2 YSYEKL. DNA of the CDR3: TGCGCCAGCAGCCAAGGGTCTAGCGGGAGCTACAATGAGCAGTTCTTC. This gives the protein CASSQGSSGSYNEQFF.

The chain has TRBV29-1 and TRBJ2-3; the match to TRBD2 covers 8 bases. Germline-derived CDR1 and CDR2 are SQVTM and ANQGSEA. The CDR3 has 15 residues. The trim removed 5 bases at V and 1 base at J, leaving 8 bases unmatched. CDR3 sequence (DNA): TGCAGCGTTATGAAAAGCGGGAGAGGCACAGATACGCAGTATTTT. Its translation is CSVMKSGRGTDTQYF.

This chain links TRBV7-8 with TRBJ2-5, with 9 bases that match TRBD2. Germline values: CDR1 SGHVS, CDR2 FQNEAQ. The CDR3 runs 15 residues. V was pared by 3 bases and J by 1 base, with 3 bases of the junction left unmatched. CDR3 sequence: CASSLGLAPQETQYF. The CDR3 coding sequence is TGTGCCAGCAGCTTGGGACTAGCCCCCCAAGAGACCCAGTACTTC. Full variable domain (rest looked up from reference TRBV7-8 and TRBJ2-5): GAGVSQSPRYKVAKRGQDVALRCDPISGHVSLFWYQQALGQGPEFLTYFQNEAQLDKSGLPSDRFFAERPEGSVSTLKIQRTQQEDSAVYLCASSLGLAPQETQYFGPGTRLLVL.

The chain joins TRBV24-1 to TRBJ2-1; 7 nucleotides agree with TRBD2. The germline CDR1 and CDR2 sequences are KGHDR and SFDVKD. V was pared by 5 bases and J by 5 bases, with 11 bases of the junction left unmatched. This CDR3 spans 16 amino acids. The CDR3 nucleotides read TGTGCCACCAGTGTTAACGGCGGGGGACGACACAATGAGCAGTTCTTC. It codes for CATSVNGGGRHNEQFF.

J is TRBJ2-1 and V is TRBV3-1 (or the pseudogene TRBV3-2), with 7 bases that match TRBD2. CDR1 is LGHDT and CDR2 is YNNKEL in the germline V gene (reference sequence). Trimming at V came to 2 bases and at J to 9 bases, leaving 10 bases not matched to a gene. The CDR3 spans 15 residues. CDR3 region: CASSQRGGSGREQFF. The CDR3 DNA reads as TGTGCCAGCAGCCAACGGGGCGGGAGTGGGCGTGAGCAGTTCTTC.

The CDR3 loop reads CASSRFGRAGGQADTQYF. For the CDR3, the DNA is TGTGCCAGCAGTCGATTTGGGAGAGCGGGAGGGCAGGCAGATACGCAGTATTTT. The V gene is TRBV6-6, the J gene TRBJ2-3, with 10 bases identical to TRBD2. The CDR3 spans 18 residues. Per germline, CDR1 MNHNY and CDR2 SVGAGI (reference sequence). With V trimmed by 5 bases and J by 4 bases, 15 bases remained unmatched.

This clone was picked up one time. The chain uses TRBV15 and TRBJ2-1; 8 nucleotides line up with TRBD2. Germline-derived CDR1 and CDR2 are LNHNV and YYDKDF (reference sequence). This CDR3 contains 15 residues. V gave up 0 bases and J gave up 5 bases; unmatched junction bases: 3. This CDR3 is CATSRDRREDNEQFF. As DNA, the CDR3 is TGTGCCACCAGCAGAGATAGGCGGGAGGACAATGAGCAGTTCTTC.

The chain combines TRBV5-6 with TRBJ1-1; D is unclear. Between the trimmed V and J ends, which lost 4 bases and 0 bases, there was a span of 13 bases. The CDR3 is made up of 15 amino acids. CDR1 and CDR2 from the germline V gene are SGHDT and YYEEEE. CDR3: CASSPEGNLNTEAFF. The CDR3 nucleotides are TGTGCCAGCAGCCCCGAGGGAAACCTGAACACTGAAGCTTTCTTT.

The chain combines TRBV28 with TRBJ1-1; a possible D gene is TRBD1 (6 bases). Trimming took 6 bases from V and 2 from J, leaving 16 bases between them. CDR1 is MDHEN and CDR2 is SYDVKM in the germline V gene. The CDR3 length is 15 residues. CDR3: CASSSNRDINTEAFF. The CDR3 DNA reads as TGTGCCAGCAGCTCAAACAGGGATATCAACACTGAAGCTTTCTTT.

The chain links TRBV5-1 to TRBJ1-1; D is unresolved. CDR3 length: 16 amino acids. Germline CDR1 is SGHRS and CDR2 is YFSETQ. V dropped 2 bases and J dropped 4 bases, with 18 bases sitting between them. CDR3 bases: TGCGCCAGCAGCTTCCTTCCGACATGGGGAGGCACTGAAGCTTTCTTT. Its protein is CASSFLPTWGGTEAFF.

This clone was seen more than once but under ten times. CDR3 residues: CASSFWTSGPYEQYF. The CDR3 DNA follows: TGTGCCAGCAGTTTCTGGACTAGCGGCCCCTACGAGCAGTACTTC. This chain joins TRBV6-5 and TRBJ2-7; 10 bases agree with TRBD2. V lost 4 bases and J lost 2; bases outside the gene matches: 5. Germline CDR1 is MNHEY and CDR2 is SVGAGI. The CDR3 spans 15 residues.

This clone was observed a single time. The chain carries TRBV18 and TRBJ2-4; TRBD2 matches at 13 bases. Germline CDR1 reads KGHSH; CDR2 reads LQKENI. With V trimmed by 4 bases and J by 6 bases, 9 bases remained unmatched. The CDR3 contains 17 residues. The DNA for the CDR3 is TGTGCCAGCTCACTGGAACTACTAGCGGGAGGGGGAAACATTCAGTACTTC. Its translation is CASSLELLAGGGNIQYF.

The chain combines TRBV5-1 with TRBJ2-5; weak D call: TRBD2 (6 bases). Germline loops: CDR1 SGHRS, CDR2 YFSETQ. The V end was cut by 4 bases, the J end by 2 bases, with 12 bases between. CDR3 length equals 14 residues. Written as DNA, the CDR3 is TGCGCCAGCAGCCCGGGGGACTGGCAAGAGACCCAGTACTTC. The encoded protein is CASSPGDWQETQYF.

This chain connects TRBV29-1 to TRBJ2-7, with 8 bases aligning to TRBD2. CDR3 length equals 15 residues. Germline CDR1 reads SQVTM; CDR2 reads ANQGSEA. Losses at the gene ends were 6 bases for V and 5 bases for J; bases not matched to a gene: 15. Written as DNA, the CDR3 is TGCAGCGTGGCCGGGGGAGCGGGAGTTGGTAACGAGCAGTACTTC. Its translation: CSVAGGAGVGNEQYF.

The rearrangement uses TRBV18 and TRBJ2-7, with TRBD2 identical over 11 bases. This CDR3 region has 15 residues. Per the germline V gene, CDR1 is KGHSH and CDR2 is LQKENI. The V gene end was trimmed by 2 bases and the J gene end by 2 bases; junction bases not matched to a gene: 2. The CDR3 sequence is CASSPETSGAYEQYF. The CDR3 DNA reads TGTGCCAGCTCACCAGAGACTAGCGGGGCCTACGAGCAGTACTTC.

This sequence joins TRBV16 and TRBJ2-4; the D gene is possibly TRBD2 (5 bases). V was trimmed by 0 bases and J by 8 bases, leaving 8 bases between them. CDR1 and CDR2 from the germline V gene are KGHSY and FQNENV. This CDR3 region has 13 residues. The CDR3 nucleotides read TGTGCCAGCAGCCAATCGGAGGAGGACATTCAGTACTTC. This gives the protein CASSQSEEDIQYF.